The 9 T cell receptor beta chains below come from one sample, sequenced in a study of regulatory T cells in long-lasting Graves disease. Time point indicated: persistent/refractory GD, antithyroid drugs over 5 years with positive TRAb. Making the TCR library involved RNA that had been extracted from PBMCs. iRepertoire HTBI primers and Arm-PCR of CDR3 regions built TCR beta libraries. Each CDR3 protein is one row after TCRdb ran MiXCR on the multiplex PCR reads. This sample has roughly 700,000 distinct CDR3 sequences, with about 32% found just once. This specimen was peripheral blood mononuclear cells (PBMCs), taken when the disease was refractory, from a patient treated with antithyroid drugs. The receptor source for this set is a female donor with Graves disease.

This clonotype was observed many times. The chain carries TRBV2 and TRBJ1-4; D not certain. V lost 8 bases and J lost 0, with 7 bases in between. The CDR3 spans 13 residues. Germline CDR1 reads SNHLY; CDR2 reads FYNNEI. In nucleotides, the CDR3 is TGTGCCAGCCGACAAGCAACTAATGAAAAACTGTTTTTT. Protein: CASRQATNEKLFF.

This clonotype was seen more than once but under ten times. This chain connects TRBV20-1 to TRBJ1-5; 7 bases match TRBD1. This CDR3 contains 13 residues. V trimming: 5 bases; J trimming: 3 bases; junction bases outside the gene matches: 4. CDR1 DFQATT and CDR2 SNEGSKA come from the germline V gene (reference sequence). DNA of the CDR3: TGCAGTGCTTGGACAGGCGTCAATCAGCCCCAGCATTTT. This codes for CSAWTGVNQPQHF.

The V call is TRBV18, the J call TRBJ1-1; maybe TRBD1 (6 bases). V lost 2 bases and J 5 bases, leaving 12 bases between the germline ends. Germline CDR1 is KGHSH and CDR2 is LQKENI. CDR3 length: 14 amino acids. CDR3 residues: CASSPVTGDTEAFF. CDR3 coding DNA: TGTGCCAGCTCACCAGTGACAGGAGATACTGAAGCTTTCTTT.

The genes are TRBV6-9 and TRBJ2-5; D gene unclear. The CDR3 runs 14 residues. Germline lookup yields CDR1 MNHGY and CDR2 SVAAGI. V was clipped by 3 bases and J by 2 bases, with 10 bases between them. CDR3: CASSYSSAQETQYF. CDR3 nucleotides: TGTGCCAGCAGTTACTCCAGCGCACAAGAGACCCAGTACTTC.

The rearrangement joins TRBV19 to TRBJ1-1, with D hard to call. Trimming stripped 1 base from V and 0 bases from J, with 9 bases between. CDR3 length: 15 amino acids. The germline V gene has CDR1 LNHDA and CDR2 SQIVND (reference sequence). CDR3 sequence reads: CASSIGGRVNTEAFF. The CDR3 bases are TGTGCCAGTAGTATAGGAGGGCGGGTGAACACTGAAGCTTTCTTT.

The chain has TRBV7-9 and TRBJ1-1; TRBD1 aligns across 12 bases. V shed 5 bases and J 6 bases; nucleotides not matched to a gene: 7. In germline, CDR1 is SEHNR, CDR2 FQNEAQ (reference sequence). There are 15 residues in the CDR3. The CDR3 reads CASSPGTGGSSEAFF. CDR3 nucleotide sequence: TGTGCCAGCAGCCCAGGGACAGGGGGCTCATCTGAAGCTTTCTTT.

The CDR3: CASSHKAGTGEKQPQHF. The CDR3, as DNA: TGTGCCAGCAGTCACAAAGCCGGGACAGGGGAAAAACAGCCCCAGCATTTT. The chain carries TRBV6-1 and TRBJ1-5; 10 bases map to TRBD1. CDR1 is MNHNS and CDR2 is SASEGT in the germline V gene. The CDR3 runs 17 residues. V shed 5 bases and J 7 bases; nucleotides not matched to a gene: 14.

This clonotype was seen more than once but under ten times. The chain links TRBV12-3 or TRBV12-4 to TRBJ1-1; no clear D gene. The ends were cut back, 6 bases at V and 0 bases at J, with 11 bases in the middle. This CDR3 is built from 14 residues. CDR3: CASRIRPMNTEAFF. CDR3 nucleotides: TGTGCCAGCAGAATTCGACCCATGAACACTGAAGCTTTCTTT.

This clonotype has a handful of counts. CDR3 sequence reads: CASSVVRGLTQNIQYF. The CDR3 bases are TGTGCCAGCAGTGTGGTCAGGGGTTTAACCCAAAACATTCAGTACTTC. The chain employs TRBV6-1 and TRBJ2-4; a possible D gene is TRBD1 (6 bases). The length of the CDR3 is 16 residues. V lost 4 bases and J 5 bases, leaving 18 bases between the germline ends. CDR1 is MNHNS and CDR2 is SASEGT in the germline V gene.